This T cell receptor (beta chain) was documented in a study of identifying expanded T cells in peripheral blood. Germline V CDR1 and CDR2: LGHNA, YNFKEQ. The length of the CDR3 is 19 residues. Trimming took 1 base from V and 4 from J, leaving 20 bases between them. TCRdb keeps only in-frame clones here, not all; method: immunoSEQ multiplex PCR. The sample lists about 100,000 clones; around 90% were seen once. This TCR derives from a person aged 18 to 70 in good health. This rearrangement joins TRBV4-2 to TRBJ2-6; TRBD2 might be the D (7 bases). Sequenced input: blood. CDR3 sequence (DNA): TGTGCCAGCAGCCAAGCTGGTACGTTCGGGGGGCCAGGGGCCAACGTCCTGACTTTC. This codes for CASSQAGTFGGPGANVLTF.